The 21 T cell receptor beta chains in this list originate from one sample, sequenced in a study of Ad26.COV2.S vaccination and SARS-CoV-2 variants. Noted treatment: some 20 received Ad26.COV2.S at low or high dose, single or two shots; a few received placebo; per-sample allocation not given. Collection of samples fell on day 63 after the first vaccine or placebo injection. Profiled with immunoSEQ multiplex PCR; TCRdb holds only in-frame clones, not every one. Here the sample spans hundreds of thousands of clones, roughly 90% being singletons. The specimen comprised peripheral blood, sampled in a trial of Ad26.COV2.S vaccine versus placebo. These receptors all come from a person aged 18-65 years who received the Ad26.COV2.S COVID-19 vaccine or a placebo.

The rearrangement joins TRBV28 to TRBJ1-3, with D possibly matching TRBD1 (5 bases). The germline V and J ends were trimmed by 8 bases and 4 bases, with 18 bases remaining between them. Germline lookup yields CDR1 MDHEN and CDR2 SYDVKM. The CDR3 sequence is 15 residues long. CDR3 region: CASRPIDSMGNTIYF. For the CDR3, the DNA is TGTGCCAGCCGCCCAATAGACAGTATGGGAAACACCATATATTTT.

V gene TRBV7-2 combines with J gene TRBJ2-5; 8 bases are shared with TRBD2. Germline V gene lookup returns CDR1 SGHTA and CDR2 FQGNSA. V was clipped by 1 base and J by 2 bases; unmatched bases: 0. The CDR3 has 14 amino acids. The CDR3: CASSLGGGQETQYF. The CDR3 coding sequence is TGTGCCAGCAGCTTAGGCGGGGGGCAAGAGACCCAGTACTTC. The full variable domain, with the rest looked up from reference TRBV7-2 and TRBJ2-5, is GAGVSQSPSNKVTEKGKDVELRCDPISGHTALYWYRQSLGQGLEFLIYFQGNSAPDKSGLPSDRFSAERTGGSVSTLTIQRTQQEDSAVYLCASSLGGGQETQYFGPGTRLLVL.

The chain joins TRBV5-1 to TRBJ2-5, with D perhaps matching TRBD2 (5 bases). CDR1 is SGHRS, CDR2 YFSETQ, per germline. Trimming removed 3 bases at V and 3 bases at J, with 15 bases between. There are 15 residues in the CDR3. This CDR3 is CASSSRGVGKETQYF. The CDR3 bases are TGCGCCAGCAGCTCCCGGGGAGTGGGCAAAGAGACCCAGTACTTC.

The chain is built from TRBV4-3 and TRBJ1-2, with D perhaps matching TRBD1 (5 bases). Trimming took 1 base from V and 4 from J, leaving 10 bases between them. Germline V gene lookup returns CDR1 LGHNA and CDR2 YSLEER. The length of the CDR3 is 14 residues. CDR3 in DNA: TGCGCCAGCAGCCAAGGGCCCGGGGGCTATGGCTACACCTTC. Amino acids: CASSQGPGGYGYTF.

This clone was seen once. This chain connects TRBV7-6 to TRBJ1-2, with 9 bases lining up with TRBD1. Trimming took 8 bases from V and 7 from J; bases not matched to a gene: 8. The CDR3 has 13 residues. In germline, CDR1 is SGHVS, CDR2 FNYEAQ. This chain's CDR3 is CASVARDRAGYTF. CDR3 in DNA: TGTGCCAGCGTGGCCCGGGACAGGGCTGGCTACACCTTC.

The V call is TRBV20-1, the J call TRBJ1-2; unclear D gene. CDR1 DFQATT and CDR2 SNEGSKA come from the germline V gene (reference sequence). Trimming left V 3 bases short and J 5 bases short, with 13 bases between. The CDR3 covers 13 residues. The CDR3 region is CSASRAVQYGYTF. CDR3 sequence (DNA): TGCAGTGCTAGTAGGGCAGTACAGTATGGCTACACCTTC.

Comments on this clone: One end of the junction does not line up with germline, which may come from a read error. The chain is built from TRBV28 and TRBJ1-3; possible D gene TRBD1, 6 bases. The germline CDR1 and CDR2 sequences are MDHEN and SYDVKM. This CDR3 contains 13 residues. CDR3 protein: CGGRGGSGNTIYF. The CDR3 DNA sequence: TGCGGGGGCCGAGGGGGCTCTGGAAACACCATATATTTT.

The chain uses TRBV30 and TRBJ1-2; 7 nucleotides align to TRBD1. Germline CDR1 and CDR2: GTSNPN and SVGIG (reference sequence). This CDR3 is 15 amino acids long. Unmatched junction bases numbered 15, after V lost 7 bases and J lost 4 bases. The CDR3, as DNA: TGTGCCTACTCAACGGCGGACAGGCCTCTCTATGGCTACACCTTC. Translated: CAYSTADRPLYGYTF.

The V and J genes are TRBV19 and TRBJ2-7; TRBD1 might be the D (5 bases). This CDR3 region has 13 residues. Trimming left V 1 base short and J 4 bases short, with 8 bases between. Germline CDR1 is LNHDA and CDR2 is SQIVND (reference sequence). The CDR3 DNA sequence: TGTGCCAGTAGTATAGTTAGGGGTTACGAGCAGTACTTC. Protein sequence: CASSIVRGYEQYF.

This clone was picked up a small number of times. The chain carries TRBV19 and TRBJ1-1; maybe TRBD1 (6 bases). V dropped 5 bases and J dropped 0 bases, with 13 bases sitting between them. The germline V gene has CDR1 LNHDA and CDR2 SQIVND (reference sequence). CDR3 length: 15 residues. Written as DNA, the CDR3 is TGTGCCAGTAGTGGCAGACAGGAGATGAACACTGAAGCTTTCTTT. Translating it yields CASSGRQEMNTEAFF.

In regard to this clone: Within the sample, other DNA sequences also encode this same CDR3. The V gene is TRBV5-1, the J gene TRBJ2-1; 8 bases line up with TRBD2. The CDR3 covers 16 residues. Germline V gene lookup returns CDR1 SGHRS and CDR2 YFSETQ. V was clipped by 2 bases and J by 0 bases; unmatched bases: 4. This chain's CDR3 is CASSLTSGSSYNEQFF. As DNA, the CDR3 is TGCGCCAGCAGCTTAACTAGCGGTAGCTCCTACAATGAGCAGTTCTTC.

The rearrangement joins TRBV6-2 or TRBV6-3 to TRBJ2-3, with a possible D match to TRBD2 (7 bases). Germline V gene data show CDR1 as MNHEY and CDR2 as SVGEGT. The CDR3 length is 16 residues. V lost 0 bases, J lost 6 bases, and 16 bases lay in between. The CDR3 nucleotides are TGTGCCAGCAGTTACTCGGGCGGTCGGGGGGCCGATACGCAGTATTTT. Protein product: CASSYSGGRGADTQYF.

This rearrangement joins TRBV6-5 to TRBJ2-2; D is perhaps TRBD1 (6 bases). The CDR3 runs 15 residues. Germline V gene lookup returns CDR1 MNHEY and CDR2 SVGAGI. Trimming removed 0 bases at V and 3 bases at J, with 8 bases between. CDR3 in amino acids: CASSYSNRDTGELFF. CDR3 nucleotides: TGTGCCAGCAGTTACTCTAACAGGGACACCGGGGAGCTGTTTTTT.

The gene calls are TRBV5-1 and TRBJ2-7, with 12 bases that match TRBD2. The CDR3 contains 20 residues. CDR1 is SGHRS, CDR2 YFSETQ, per germline. J was trimmed by 0 bases and V by 2 bases; bases with no gene match: 15. The CDR3 nucleotides are TGCGCCAGCAGCTTTGATCTGACTAGCGGGAGTTCTTACAACTCCTACGAGCAGTACTTC. Residues: CASSFDLTSGSSYNSYEQYF.

The genes are TRBV19 and TRBJ2-2; no clear D gene. V gave up 2 bases and J gave up 5 bases, with 9 bases separating them. The CDR3 spans 14 residues. CDR1 and CDR2 (germline): LNHDA, SQIVND (reference sequence). CDR3 residues: CASSILVQTGELFF. CDR3 sequence (DNA): TGTGCCAGTAGTATATTGGTACAGACCGGGGAGCTGTTTTTT.

The chain joins TRBV12-1 to TRBJ2-1; the table assigns TRBD2, which was not confirmed against the DNA. TRBV12-1 is a known pseudogene. The CDR3 contains 15 residues. CDR3 coding DNA: TGTGCCAGCAATAGCGGATCAAACGACTACAATGAGCAGTTCTTC. It encodes CASNSGSNDYNEQFF.

This clone was counted between two and nine times. The rearrangement joins TRBV19 to TRBJ1-6; D is unclear. V was shortened by 2 bases and J by 6 bases, with 8 bases between the two germline ends. This CDR3 spans 14 amino acids. Germline V lookup: CDR1 LNHDA, CDR2 SQIVND (reference sequence). For the CDR3, the DNA is TGTGCCAGTAGTATAAGTTACACTAATTCACCCCTCCACTTT. Its protein is CASSISYTNSPLHF.

A single count supports this clone. The chain links TRBV27 to TRBJ1-4; 10 bases are shared with TRBD1. The CDR3 contains 15 residues. Trimming at V came to 4 bases and at J to 7 bases, leaving 6 bases not matched to a gene. CDR1 and CDR2 (germline): MNHEY, SMNVEV (reference sequence). The CDR3 loop is CASSSVDRGAEKLFF. The CDR3 DNA follows: TGTGCCAGCAGTTCCGTGGACAGGGGGGCTGAAAAACTGTTTTTT.

The count of this clone is one. V and J are TRBV7-3 and TRBJ2-2; 9 positions agree with TRBD2. J was trimmed by 2 bases and V by 3 bases; bases with no gene match: 7. Germline CDR1 reads SGHTA; CDR2 reads FQGTGA. The CDR3 totals 17 residues. The CDR3 DNA follows: TGTGCCAGCAGCTTGGCGGGTAGCGGGAGCAACACCGGGGAGCTGTTTTTT. The encoded protein is CASSLAGSGSNTGELFF.

The rearrangement joins TRBV3-1 (or the pseudogene TRBV3-2) to TRBJ2-1; D is unclear. With 1 base removed from V and 1 base from J, the gap between germline ends came to 8 bases. The CDR3 spans 15 residues. In germline, CDR1 is LGHDT, CDR2 YNNKEL (reference sequence). Written as DNA, the CDR3 is TGTGCCAGCAGCCAAGGGCGGCTATCCTACAATGAGCAGTTCTTC. Encoded protein: CASSQGRLSYNEQFF.

The J gene is TRBJ1-2, the V gene TRBV7-2; 9 bases agree with TRBD1. The ends lost 1 base at V and 7 bases at J; junction bases unmatched: 10. Germline CDR1 SGHTA, CDR2 FQGNSA. The CDR3 is 16 amino acids. The CDR3 protein is CASSLVPRDRVSGYTF. The DNA for the CDR3 is TGTGCCAGCAGCTTAGTACCTCGGGACAGGGTCAGTGGCTACACCTTC.